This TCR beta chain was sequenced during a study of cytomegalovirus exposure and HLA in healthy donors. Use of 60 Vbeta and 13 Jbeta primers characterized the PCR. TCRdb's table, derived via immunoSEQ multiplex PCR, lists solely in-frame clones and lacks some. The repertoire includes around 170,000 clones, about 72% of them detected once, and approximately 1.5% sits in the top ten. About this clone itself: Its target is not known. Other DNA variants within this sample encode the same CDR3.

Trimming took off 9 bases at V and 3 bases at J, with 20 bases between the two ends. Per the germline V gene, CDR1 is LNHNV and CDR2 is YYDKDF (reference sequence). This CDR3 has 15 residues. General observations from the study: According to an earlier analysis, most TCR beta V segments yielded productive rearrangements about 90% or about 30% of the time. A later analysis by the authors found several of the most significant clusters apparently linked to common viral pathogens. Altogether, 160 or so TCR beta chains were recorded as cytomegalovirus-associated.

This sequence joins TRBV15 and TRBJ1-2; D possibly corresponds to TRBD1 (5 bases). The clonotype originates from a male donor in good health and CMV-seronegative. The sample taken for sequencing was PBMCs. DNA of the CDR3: TGTGCCACTAGCCCACCAGGAAGGGGTTACTATGGCTACACCTTC. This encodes CATSPPGRGYYGYTF.